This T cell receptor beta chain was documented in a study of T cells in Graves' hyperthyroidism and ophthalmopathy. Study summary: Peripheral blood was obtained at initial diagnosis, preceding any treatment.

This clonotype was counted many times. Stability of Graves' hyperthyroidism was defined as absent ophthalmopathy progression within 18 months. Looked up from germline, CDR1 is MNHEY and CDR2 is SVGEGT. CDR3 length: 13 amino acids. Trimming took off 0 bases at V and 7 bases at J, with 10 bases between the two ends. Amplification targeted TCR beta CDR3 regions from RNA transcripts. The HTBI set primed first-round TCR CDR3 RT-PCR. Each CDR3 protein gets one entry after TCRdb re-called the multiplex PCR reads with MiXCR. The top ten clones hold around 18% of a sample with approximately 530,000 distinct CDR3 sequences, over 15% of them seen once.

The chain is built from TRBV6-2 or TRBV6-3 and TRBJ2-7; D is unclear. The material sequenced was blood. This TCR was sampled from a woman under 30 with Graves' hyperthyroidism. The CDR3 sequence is CASSYSESGEQYF. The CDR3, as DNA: TGTGCCAGCAGTTACTCGGAAAGTGGGGAGCAGTACTTC.